This T cell receptor (beta chain) was recovered during a study of Tregs in tolerant kidney transplant recipients. Details on this clone: The target antigen is unknown. The read terminates 3 residues ahead of where the CDR3 ends, so the germline J gene completes it.

Germline loops: CDR1 SGHRS, CDR2 YFSETQ. This CDR3 contains 17 residues. V was clipped by 0 bases and J by 1 base; unmatched bases: 8. Overall study findings and caveats: Findings come from small patient numbers and require larger validation. The most relevant donor-specific Treg TCRbeta repertoire apparently came from expansion with activated donor B cells.

Assay used: immunoSEQ multiplex PCR; TCRdb lists only in-frame clones, some missing. The listing records fewer than 35,000 clones. The TCR sequence derives from a human donor who received a combined kidney and bone marrow transplant. The chain employs TRBV5-1 and TRBJ2-7; 9 nucleotides match TRBD2. The sequenced sample was CD8+ T cells from blood, obtained before the transplant. The CDR3 DNA, read in part, is TGCGCCAGCAGCTTGGGGCCTAGCGGGGTGACTTCCTACGAG. Its translation: CASSLGPSGVTSYE. The entire CDR3 sequence reads CASSLGPSGVTSYEQYF.